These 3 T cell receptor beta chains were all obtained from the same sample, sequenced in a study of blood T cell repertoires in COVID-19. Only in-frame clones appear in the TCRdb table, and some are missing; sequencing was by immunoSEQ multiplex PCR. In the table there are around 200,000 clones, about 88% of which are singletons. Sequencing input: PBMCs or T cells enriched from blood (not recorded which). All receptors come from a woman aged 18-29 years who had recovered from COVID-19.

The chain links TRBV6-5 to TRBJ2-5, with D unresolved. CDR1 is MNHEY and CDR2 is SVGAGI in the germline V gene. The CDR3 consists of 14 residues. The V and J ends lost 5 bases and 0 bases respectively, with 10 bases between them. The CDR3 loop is CASSPSVYQETQYF. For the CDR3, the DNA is TGTGCCAGCAGTCCCTCAGTGTACCAAGAGACCCAGTACTTC.

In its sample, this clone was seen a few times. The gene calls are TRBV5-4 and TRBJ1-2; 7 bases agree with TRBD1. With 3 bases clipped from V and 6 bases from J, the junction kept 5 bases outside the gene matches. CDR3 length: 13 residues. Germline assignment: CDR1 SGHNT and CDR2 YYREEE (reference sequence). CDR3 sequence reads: CASSSTGIDGYTF. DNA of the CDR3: TGTGCCAGCAGCTCGACAGGGATTGATGGCTACACCTTC.

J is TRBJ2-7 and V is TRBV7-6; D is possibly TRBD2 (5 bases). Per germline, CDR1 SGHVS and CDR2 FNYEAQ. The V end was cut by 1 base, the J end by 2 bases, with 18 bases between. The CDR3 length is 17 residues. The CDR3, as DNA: TGTGCCAGCAGCTTAGTCGTTTTAGGAGCGGAACCCTACGAGCAGTACTTC. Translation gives CASSLVVLGAEPYEQYF.